The source of this T cell receptor beta chain is a study of CD8 T cells in Susac syndrome (dated by TCRdb to about 2019). About the study as a whole: Repertoire sequencing was used to test whether CD8+ T cell activation and differentiation in Susac syndrome was antigen driven. Summary of the overall study and its limitations: The number of individuals in the TCR sequencing and HLA analysis was acknowledged as relatively small.

A note on this clonotype: The antigen this receptor binds is unknown. No per-base quality is available; no much larger clone lies one base away.

RNA was extracted using the RNeasy kit, and roughly 0.45 to 1 microgram was reverse transcribed with random hexamers. The immunoSEQ multiplex PCR assay, which covers 54 Vbeta and 13 Jbeta segments, was used to amplify TCR beta CDR3 regions. To correct PCR amplification bias, a synthetic template baseline was used for both primer optimization and computational correction. As for the authors' bioinformatics: Reads were assigned to V, D and J genes according to IMGT and analyzed in immunoSEQ Analyzer, with only productive sequences retained. To calculate clonality, Shannon entropy was normalized by log2 of the number of productive unique sequences and then subtracted from one. Public and private clones were assessed among the 100 most prevalent clones of each patient and control. Clones were defined as Susac-specific when absent from the healthy and MS cohorts, from roughly 1,100 published viral clones and from other ImmuneACCESS disease sequences. TCRdb reanalyzed the raw reads on its own, using fastp at Q25 for trimming and MiXCR for clone calling, and kept in-frame beta chains. Entries that share a CDR3 protein sequence are merged under the most common genes and DNA. The authors' filters were not applied to this entry. The sample profile shows 150,000 to 200,000 distinct CDR3 sequences; just under 95% of them were found once. The top ten clones comprise approximately 0.14% of the sample.

CDR1 and CDR2 were assigned from the germline V gene (reference sequence) as SEHNR and FQNEAQ. The trim is 8 bases for V and 11 bases for J, with a gap of 10 bases between the germline ends. The CDR3 sequence holds 10 residues, the cysteine and phenylalanine included. This entry keeps only the CDR3 DNA: 30 bases, framed from base 1. High-throughput TCR beta sequencing profiled peripheral blood CD8+ and CD4+ T cells from healthy donors, Susac syndrome patients and multiple sclerosis patients. Healthy donors were age- and sex-matched controls. Bulk CD8+ and CD4+ T cells were purified by magnetic negative isolation, while CD8+ TEMRA cells were enriched using FACS. Blood was collected in EDTA tubes and processed within 24 hours, with PBMCs isolated through density gradient centrifugation. PBMCs intended for TCR sequencing were frozen in liquid nitrogen and were later thawed in a 37 degrees C water bath. Purity of sorted or isolated CD4+, CD8+ and CD8+ TEMRA cells was at least 90%.

The sample consisted of CD4+ T cells from PBMCs. The sequence was collected from a human donor in good health. The chain is assembled from TRBV7-9 and TRBJ2-1, with the D segment identity uncertain. In nucleotide form, the sequence is TGTGCCAGCGGTAGTGGACAGCAGTTCTTC. This translates into CASGSGQQFF.